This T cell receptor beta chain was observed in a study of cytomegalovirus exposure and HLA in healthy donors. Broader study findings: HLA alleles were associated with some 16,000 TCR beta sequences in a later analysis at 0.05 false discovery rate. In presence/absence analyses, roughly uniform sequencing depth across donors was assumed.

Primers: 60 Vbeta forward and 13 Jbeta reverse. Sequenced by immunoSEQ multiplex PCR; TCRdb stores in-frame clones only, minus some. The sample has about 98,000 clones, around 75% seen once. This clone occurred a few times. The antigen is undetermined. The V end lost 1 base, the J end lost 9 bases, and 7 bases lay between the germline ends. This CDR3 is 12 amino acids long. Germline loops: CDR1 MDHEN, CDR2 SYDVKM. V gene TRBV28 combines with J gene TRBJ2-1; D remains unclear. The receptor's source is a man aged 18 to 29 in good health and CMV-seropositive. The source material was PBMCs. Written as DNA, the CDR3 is TGTGCCAGCAGTTTATTAGTTCGTGAGCAGTTCTTC. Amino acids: CASSLLVREQFF.